The sequence of this T cell receptor beta chain was determined in a study of beta chain features in type 1 diabetes. Study findings and constraints: The similarity of naive, central memory and Treg TCRB repertoires appeared greater among patients than among healthy donors. A moderate, significant TCRB CDR3 shortening appeared in type 1 diabetes across four CD4+ subsets. For type 1 diabetes patients, VDJ junctions showed fewer insertions and more deletions.

The single heparinised draw taken from each donor contained approximately 100 mL of blood on average. Germline CDR1 is SGDLS and CDR2 is YYNGEE. V was clipped by 0 bases and J by 4 bases, with 14 bases between them. CDR3 length: 16 residues. As every portion of the isolated RNA was reverse transcribed, the sequencing read expressed TCRB transcripts. Sequencing was performed with immunoSEQ multiplex PCR; in TCRdb, only in-frame clones are kept and a portion is missing. The sample holds 150,000 to 160,000 clones, around 10% seen once. Notes on this clone: Its antigen is not identified.

The TCR comes from a young man in good health. The sequencing sample was made of central memory CD4+ T cells from blood. The chain employs TRBV9 and TRBJ1-3; D unclear. CDR3 DNA sequence: TGTGCCAGCAGCGTAGCTGCCAACCGGGGAGGAAACACCATATATTTT. Translation: CASSVAANRGGNTIYF.